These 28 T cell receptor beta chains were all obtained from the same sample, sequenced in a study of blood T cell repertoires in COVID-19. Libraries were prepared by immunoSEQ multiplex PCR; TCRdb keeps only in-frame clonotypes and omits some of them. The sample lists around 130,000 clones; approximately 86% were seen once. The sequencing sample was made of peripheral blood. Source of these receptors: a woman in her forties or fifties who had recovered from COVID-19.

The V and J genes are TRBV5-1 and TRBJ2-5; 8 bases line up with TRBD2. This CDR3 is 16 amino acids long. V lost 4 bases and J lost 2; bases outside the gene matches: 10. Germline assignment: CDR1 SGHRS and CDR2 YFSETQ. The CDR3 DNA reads TGCGCCAGCAGCCGATTAGCGGGGACCCCTCAAGAGACCCAGTACTTC. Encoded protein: CASSRLAGTPQETQYF. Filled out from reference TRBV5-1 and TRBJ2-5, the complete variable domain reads KAGVTQTPRYLIKTRGQQVTLSCSPISGHRSVSWYQQTPGQGLQFLFEYFSETQRNKGNFPGRFSGRQFSNSRSEMNVSTLELGDSALYLCASSRLAGTPQETQYFGPGTRLLVL.

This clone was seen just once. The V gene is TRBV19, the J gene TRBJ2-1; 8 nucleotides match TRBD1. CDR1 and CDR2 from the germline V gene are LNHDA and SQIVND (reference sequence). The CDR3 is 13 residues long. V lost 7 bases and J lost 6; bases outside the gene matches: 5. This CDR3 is CASTRDRGNEQFF. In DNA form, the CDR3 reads TGTGCCAGTACCCGTGACAGGGGCAATGAGCAGTTCTTC.

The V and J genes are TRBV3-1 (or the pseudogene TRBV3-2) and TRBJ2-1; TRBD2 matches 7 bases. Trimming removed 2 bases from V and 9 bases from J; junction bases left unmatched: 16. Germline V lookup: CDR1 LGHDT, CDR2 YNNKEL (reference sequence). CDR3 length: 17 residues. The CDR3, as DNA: TGTGCCAGCAGCCAAAGGGGACTATACTCCCACAGCGGTGAGCAGTTCTTC. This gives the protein CASSQRGLYSHSGEQFF.

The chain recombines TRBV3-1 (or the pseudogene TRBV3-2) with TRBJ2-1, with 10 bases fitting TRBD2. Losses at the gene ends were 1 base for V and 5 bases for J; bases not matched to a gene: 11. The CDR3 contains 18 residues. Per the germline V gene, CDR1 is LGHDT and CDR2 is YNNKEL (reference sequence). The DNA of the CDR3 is TGTGCCAGCAGCCAAGTGTCTCGAGCGGGAGGGTCCCACAATGAGCAGTTCTTC. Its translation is CASSQVSRAGGSHNEQFF.

CDR3 sequence: CASSSQSSFNSPLHF. CDR3 nucleotides: TGTGCCAGCAGCTCTCAGTCGTCGTTCAATTCACCCCTCCACTTT. The rearrangement joins TRBV11-3 to TRBJ1-6; D remains ambiguous. The CDR3 has 15 residues. V shed 4 bases and J shed 7 bases, with 14 bases lying between them. Germline V gene sequence: CDR1 SGHNT, CDR2 YENEEA.

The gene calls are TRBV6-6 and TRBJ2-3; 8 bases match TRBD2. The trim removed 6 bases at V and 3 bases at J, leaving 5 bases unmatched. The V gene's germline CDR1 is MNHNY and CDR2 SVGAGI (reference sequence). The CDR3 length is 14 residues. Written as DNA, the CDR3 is TGTGCCAGCAGCCCGACTAGCGAAACAGATACGCAGTATTTT. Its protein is CASSPTSETDTQYF.

Written as DNA, the CDR3 is TGTGCCAGCAGCCTCGGGCTGGGGGCAAGGGACTATGGCTACACCTTC. Amino acid sequence: CASSLGLGARDYGYTF. This chain uses TRBV3-1 (or the pseudogene TRBV3-2) with TRBJ1-2, with D possibly TRBD1 on 6 matching bases. This CDR3 region has 16 residues. V was cut by 4 bases and J by 3 bases, with 18 bases left in between. The germline V gene encodes CDR1 LGHDT and CDR2 YNNKEL (reference sequence).

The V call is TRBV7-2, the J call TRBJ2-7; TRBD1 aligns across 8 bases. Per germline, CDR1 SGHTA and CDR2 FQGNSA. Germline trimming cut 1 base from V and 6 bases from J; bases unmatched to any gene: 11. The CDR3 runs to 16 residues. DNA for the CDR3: TGTGCCAGCAGCTTAGTTCCCGGGACAGGTCTCGCCGAGCAGTACTTC. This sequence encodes CASSLVPGTGLAEQYF. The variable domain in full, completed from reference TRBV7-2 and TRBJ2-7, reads GAGVSQSPSNKVTEKGKDVELRCDPISGHTALYWYRQSLGQGLEFLIYFQGNSAPDKSGLPSDRFSAERTGGSVSTLTIQRTQQEDSAVYLCASSLVPGTGLAEQYFGPGTRLTVT.

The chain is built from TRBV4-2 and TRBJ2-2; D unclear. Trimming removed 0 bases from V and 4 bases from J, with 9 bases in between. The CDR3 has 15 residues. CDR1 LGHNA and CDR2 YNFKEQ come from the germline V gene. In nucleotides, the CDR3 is TGTGCCAGCAGCCAAGACCTAGTGGTCACCGGGGAGCTGTTTTTT. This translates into CASSQDLVVTGELFF.

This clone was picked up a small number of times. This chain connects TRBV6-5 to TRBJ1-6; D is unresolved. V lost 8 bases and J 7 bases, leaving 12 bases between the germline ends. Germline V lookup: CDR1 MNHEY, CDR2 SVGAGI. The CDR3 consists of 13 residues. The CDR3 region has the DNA TGTGCCAGCTCTCCGCCCAGGAATTCACCCCTCCACTTT. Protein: CASSPPRNSPLHF.

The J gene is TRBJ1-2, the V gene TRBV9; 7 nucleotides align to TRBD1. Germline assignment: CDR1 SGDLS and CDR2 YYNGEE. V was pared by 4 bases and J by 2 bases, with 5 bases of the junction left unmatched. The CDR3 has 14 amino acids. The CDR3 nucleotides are TGTGCCAGCAGCCCCGGACAGGCAAACTATGGCTACACCTTC. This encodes CASSPGQANYGYTF. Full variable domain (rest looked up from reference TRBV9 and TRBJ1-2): DSGVTQTPKHLITATGQRVTLRCSPRSGDLSVYWYQQSLDQGLQFLIQYYNGEERAKGNILERFSAQQFPDLHSELNLSSLELGDSALYFCASSPGQANYGYTFGSGTRLTVV.

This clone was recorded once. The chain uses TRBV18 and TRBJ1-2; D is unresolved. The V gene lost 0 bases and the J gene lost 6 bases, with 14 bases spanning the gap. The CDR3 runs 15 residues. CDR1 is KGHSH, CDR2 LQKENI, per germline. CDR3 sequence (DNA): TGTGCCAGCTCACCACCGAGGGCAGGACCTCATGGCTACACCTTC. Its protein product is CASSPPRAGPHGYTF.

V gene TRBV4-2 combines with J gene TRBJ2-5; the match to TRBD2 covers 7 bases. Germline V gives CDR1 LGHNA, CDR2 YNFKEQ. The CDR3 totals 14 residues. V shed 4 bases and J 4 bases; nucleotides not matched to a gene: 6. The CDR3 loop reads CASSPRVAGETQYF. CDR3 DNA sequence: TGTGCCAGCAGCCCCAGGGTAGCGGGAGAGACCCAGTACTTC.

The CDR3 sequence is CATSMGQGVNEQFF. The CDR3 nucleotides are TGTGCCACCAGCATGGGACAGGGGGTGAATGAGCAGTTCTTC. V gene TRBV24-1 combines with J gene TRBJ2-1, with 11 bases aligning to TRBD1. V was pared by 7 bases and J by 7 bases, with 5 bases of the junction left unmatched. The CDR3 is made up of 14 amino acids. Germline CDR1 and CDR2: KGHDR and SFDVKD.

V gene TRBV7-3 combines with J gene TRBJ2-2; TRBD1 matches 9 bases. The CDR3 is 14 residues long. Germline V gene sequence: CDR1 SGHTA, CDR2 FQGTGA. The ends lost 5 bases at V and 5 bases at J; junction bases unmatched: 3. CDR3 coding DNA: TGTGCCAGCAGCCTGGGACAGGGTACCGGGGAGCTGTTTTTT. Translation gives CASSLGQGTGELFF.

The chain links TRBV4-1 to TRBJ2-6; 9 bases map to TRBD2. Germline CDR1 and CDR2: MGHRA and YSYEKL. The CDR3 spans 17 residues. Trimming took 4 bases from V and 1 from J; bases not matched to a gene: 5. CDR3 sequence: CASSLGLAGSGANVLTF. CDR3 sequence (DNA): TGCGCCAGCAGCCTGGGCCTAGCGGGGTCTGGGGCCAACGTCCTGACTTTC.

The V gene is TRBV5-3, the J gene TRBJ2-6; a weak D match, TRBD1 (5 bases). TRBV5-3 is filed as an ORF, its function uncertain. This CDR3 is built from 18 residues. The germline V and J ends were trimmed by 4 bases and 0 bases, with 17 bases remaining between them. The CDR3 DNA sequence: TGTGCCAGAAGCCACAGGTTTACCTTCCCCTCTGGGGCCAACGTCCTGACTTTC. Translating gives CARSHRFTFPSGANVLTF.

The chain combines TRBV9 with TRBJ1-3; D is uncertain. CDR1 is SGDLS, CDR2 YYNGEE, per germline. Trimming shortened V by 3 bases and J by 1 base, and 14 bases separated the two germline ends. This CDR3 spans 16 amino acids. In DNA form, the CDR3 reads TGTGCCAGCAGCGCGGGGTTTGGGGTGTCTGGAAACACCATATATTTT. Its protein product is CASSAGFGVSGNTIYF.

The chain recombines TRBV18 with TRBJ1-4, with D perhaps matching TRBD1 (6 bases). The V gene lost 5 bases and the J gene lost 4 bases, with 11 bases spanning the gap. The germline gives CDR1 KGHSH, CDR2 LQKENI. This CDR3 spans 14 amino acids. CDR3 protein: CASSTTGDNEKLFF. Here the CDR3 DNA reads TGTGCCAGCTCAACGACAGGAGATAATGAAAAACTGTTTTTT.

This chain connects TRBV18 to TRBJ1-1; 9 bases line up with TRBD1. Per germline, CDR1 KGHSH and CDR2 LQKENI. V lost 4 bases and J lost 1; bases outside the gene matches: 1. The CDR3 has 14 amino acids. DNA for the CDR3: TGTGCCAGCTCACTGGGACAGGGGAACACTGAAGCTTTCTTT. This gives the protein CASSLGQGNTEAFF.

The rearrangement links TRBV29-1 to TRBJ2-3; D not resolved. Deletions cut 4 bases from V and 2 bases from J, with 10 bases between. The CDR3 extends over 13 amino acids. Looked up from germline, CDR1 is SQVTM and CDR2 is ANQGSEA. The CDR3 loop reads CSVVLSSTDTQYF. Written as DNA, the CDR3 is TGCAGCGTTGTCTTGTCCTCCACAGATACGCAGTATTTT.

CDR3 coding DNA: TGTGCCAGCAGTTTTACGGGGAATCAGCCCCAGCATTTT. Residues: CASSFTGNQPQHF. The V gene is TRBV12-3 or TRBV12-4, the J gene TRBJ1-5; D is uncertain. The ends were cut back, 3 bases at V and 4 bases at J, with 7 bases in the middle. The length of the CDR3 is 13 residues.

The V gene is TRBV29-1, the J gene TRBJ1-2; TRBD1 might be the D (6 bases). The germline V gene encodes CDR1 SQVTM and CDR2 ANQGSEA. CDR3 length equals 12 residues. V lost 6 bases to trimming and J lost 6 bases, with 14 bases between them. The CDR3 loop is CSVVQGTHGYTF. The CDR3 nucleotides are TGCAGCGTCGTTCAGGGGACGCATGGCTACACCTTC.

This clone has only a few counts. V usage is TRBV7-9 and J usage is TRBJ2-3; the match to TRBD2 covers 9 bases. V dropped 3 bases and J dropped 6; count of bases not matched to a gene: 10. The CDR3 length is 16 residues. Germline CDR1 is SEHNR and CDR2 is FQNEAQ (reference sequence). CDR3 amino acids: CASSFLLSGSTDTQYF. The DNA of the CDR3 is TGTGCCAGCAGCTTCCTACTTAGCGGGAGTACTGATACGCAGTATTTT.

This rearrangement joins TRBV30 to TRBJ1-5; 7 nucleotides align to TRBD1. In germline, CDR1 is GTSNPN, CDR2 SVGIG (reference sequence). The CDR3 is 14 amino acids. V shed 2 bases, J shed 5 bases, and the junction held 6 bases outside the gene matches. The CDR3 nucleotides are TGTGCCTGGAGTACCCGGACAGGCCATCAGCCCCAGCATTTT. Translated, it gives CAWSTRTGHQPQHF. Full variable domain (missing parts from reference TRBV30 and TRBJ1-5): SQTIHQWPATLVQPVGSPLSLECTVEGTSNPNLYWYRQAAGRGLQLLFYSVGIGQISSEVPQNLSASRPQDRQFILSSKKLLLSDSGFYLCAWSTRTGHQPQHFGDGTRLSIL.

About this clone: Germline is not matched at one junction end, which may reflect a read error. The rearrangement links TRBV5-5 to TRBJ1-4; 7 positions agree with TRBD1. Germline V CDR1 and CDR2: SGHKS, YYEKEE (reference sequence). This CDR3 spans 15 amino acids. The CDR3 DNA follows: TGTGCCAGCAGCTCTAACCGCCCAACCAGGGGGACCCAAACCTTT. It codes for CASSSNRPTRGTQTF. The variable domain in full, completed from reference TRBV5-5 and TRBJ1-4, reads DAGVTQSPTHLIKTRGQQVTLRCSPISGHKSVSWYQQVLGQGPQFIFQYYEKEERGRGNFPDRFSARQFPNYSSELNVNALLLGDSALYLCASSSNRPTRGTQTFGSGTQLSVL.

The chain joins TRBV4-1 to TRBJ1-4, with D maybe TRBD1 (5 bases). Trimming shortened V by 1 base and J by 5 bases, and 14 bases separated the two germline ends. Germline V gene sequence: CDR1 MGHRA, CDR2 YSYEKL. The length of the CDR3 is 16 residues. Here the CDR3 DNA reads TGCGCCAGCAGCCAAGGCGGGGGGGGAGGGAATGAAAAACTGTTTTTT. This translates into CASSQGGGGGNEKLFF.

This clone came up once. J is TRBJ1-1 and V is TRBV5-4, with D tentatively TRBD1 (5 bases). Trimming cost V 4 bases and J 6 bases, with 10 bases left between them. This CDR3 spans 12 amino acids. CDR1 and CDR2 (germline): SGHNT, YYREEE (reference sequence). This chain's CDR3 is CASSTPGAEAFF. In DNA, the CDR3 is TGTGCCAGCAGCACCCCGGGGGCTGAAGCTTTCTTT.